These 30 T cell receptor beta chains came from one sample sequenced in a study of identical twins. MiXCR was run by TCRdb on the 5' RACE reads, yielding one entry per CDR3 protein. The sample contains fewer than 900,000 distinct CDR3 sequences, 15% to 20% of which appear only once. The same data also contributed to another study, on T cells expressing NK-cell markers.

Input material: PBMCs. Source of these receptors: a woman aged 18-30 years in good health.

The chain links TRBV7-9 to TRBJ2-7, with D possibly matching TRBD1 (5 bases). CDR3 size: 15 residues. Per the germline V gene, CDR1 is SEHNR and CDR2 is FQNEAQ (reference sequence). V shed 6 bases and J shed 9 bases, with 24 bases lying between them. DNA for the CDR3: TGTGCCAGCAGACAGCTTCCCAAAAGGGGTCTGCCGCAGTACTTC. Translated: CASRQLPKRGLPQYF.

This chain connects TRBV10-3 to TRBJ2-1, with 9 nucleotides matching TRBD1. The V segment lost 7 bases and the J segment 6 bases; nucleotides outside the gene matches: 7. There are 14 residues in the CDR3. Looked up from germline, CDR1 is ENHRY and CDR2 is SYGVKD. CDR3: CAITPGQGFNEQFF. The CDR3, as DNA: TGTGCCATCACCCCGGGACAGGGCTTCAATGAGCAGTTCTTC.

The chain has TRBV12-3 or TRBV12-4 and TRBJ2-2; D is ambiguous. This CDR3 has 17 amino acids. V was cut by 1 base and J by 1 base, with 13 bases left in between. The CDR3, as DNA: TGTGCCAGCAGTTTAGACCGAAGAAGACAGAACACCGGGGAGCTGTTTTTT. This encodes CASSLDRRRQNTGELFF.

The V call is TRBV5-6, the J call TRBJ2-3, with D uncertain. The CDR3 is made up of 15 amino acids. With 0 bases removed from V and 1 base from J, the gap between germline ends came to 9 bases. Germline V lookup: CDR1 SGHDT, CDR2 YYEEEE. CDR3 protein: CASSLERIGTDTQYF. The CDR3 DNA is TGTGCCAGCAGCTTGGAACGCATCGGCACAGATACGCAGTATTTT.

The J gene is TRBJ2-7, the V gene TRBV5-1; possible D gene TRBD2, 5 bases. The germline V gene has CDR1 SGHRS and CDR2 YFSETQ. The CDR3 totals 14 residues. Trimming took 2 bases from V and 1 from J, leaving 10 bases between them. The CDR3 spells CASSFGLQSYEQYF. The CDR3 coding sequence is TGCGCCAGCAGCTTTGGACTCCAATCCTACGAGCAGTACTTC.

This chain uses TRBV6-5 with TRBJ2-7; the match to TRBD2 covers 13 bases. Germline trimming cut 2 bases from V and 2 bases from J; bases unmatched to any gene: 9. Germline assignment: CDR1 MNHEY and CDR2 SVGAGI. The CDR3 is 18 residues long. CDR3 coding DNA: TGTGCCAGCAGTTACCAACAGACTAGCGGGGGGAAAACCTACGAGCAGTACTTC. Encoded protein: CASSYQQTSGGKTYEQYF.

The chain is built from TRBV27 and TRBJ2-1; TRBD1 might be the D (6 bases). The CDR3 has 14 amino acids. Trimming cost V 3 bases and J 7 bases, with 13 bases left between them. Germline V gene lookup returns CDR1 MNHEY and CDR2 SMNVEV (reference sequence). CDR3 DNA sequence: TGTGCCAGCAGTTTCGGACAGCTTGGTAATGAGCAGTTCTTC. It specifies CASSFGQLGNEQFF.

The chain's CDR3 is CASSARQGYEQYF. The DNA of the CDR3 is TGTGCCAGCAGCGCGAGACAGGGCTACGAGCAGTACTTC. The gene calls are TRBV5-6 and TRBJ2-7; 7 nucleotides match TRBD1. The CDR3 has 13 amino acids. With V trimmed by 4 bases and J by 3 bases, 4 bases remained unmatched. CDR1 is SGHDT and CDR2 is YYEEEE in the germline V gene.

Only a few counts were recorded for this clonotype. This sequence joins TRBV20-1 and TRBJ2-7; D not certain. V lost 4 bases and J 3 bases, leaving 19 bases between the germline ends. CDR1 and CDR2 from the germline V gene are DFQATT and SNEGSKA (reference sequence). The CDR3 has 15 residues. The CDR3 nucleotides read TGCAGTGCTACCGCCGGGCAGGAGCTCCTCTACGAGCAGTACTTC. Encoded protein: CSATAGQELLYEQYF.

The chain is built from TRBV30 and TRBJ1-2; D possibly corresponds to TRBD1 (6 bases). Germline V gene lookup returns CDR1 GTSNPN and CDR2 SVGIG (reference sequence). This CDR3 has 14 residues. V was cut by 4 bases and J by 2 bases, with 14 bases left in between. CDR3: CAWTLTGSNYGYTF. The CDR3 nucleotides are TGTGCCTGGACCTTGACAGGATCCAACTATGGCTACACCTTC.

The rearrangement uses TRBV5-6 and TRBJ1-6, with D perhaps TRBD1 (5 bases). This CDR3 comprises 14 residues. The germline gives CDR1 SGHDT, CDR2 YYEEEE. With 3 bases removed from V and 6 bases from J, the gap between germline ends came to 10 bases. The CDR3 loop reads CASSSDMFNSPLHF. The CDR3 nucleotides read TGTGCCAGCAGCTCGGACATGTTTAATTCACCCCTCCACTTT.

This clonotype came up a few times. This rearrangement joins TRBV18 to TRBJ2-7; 10 nucleotides align to TRBD1. This CDR3 has 15 amino acids. V lost 2 bases, J lost 5 bases, and 6 bases stayed unmatched. In germline, CDR1 is KGHSH, CDR2 LQKENI. CDR3 in DNA: TGTGCCAGCTCACCATTCCGGGACAGGGGCCACGAGCAGTACTTC. Encoded protein: CASSPFRDRGHEQYF. Combining the CDR3 with reference TRBV18 and TRBJ2-7 gives the whole variable domain NAGVMQNPRHLVRRRGQEARLRCSPMKGHSHVYWYRQLPEEGLKFMVYLQKENIIDESGMPKERFSAEFPKEGPSILRIQQVVRGDSAAYFCASSPFRDRGHEQYFGPGTRLTVT.

The chain links TRBV7-9 to TRBJ2-7, with D hard to call. This CDR3 has 13 residues. Trimming left V 5 bases short and J 3 bases short, with 11 bases between. Germline V gene sequence: CDR1 SEHNR, CDR2 FQNEAQ (reference sequence). CDR3 nucleotides: TGTGCCAGCAGCCCCCCTCCTTTCTACGAGCAGTACTTC. Translation gives CASSPPPFYEQYF.

This clonotype appeared a few times. The chain employs TRBV20-1 and TRBJ2-1, with 10 positions matching TRBD1. The CDR3 has 14 residues. V dropped 3 bases and J dropped 5; count of bases not matched to a gene: 4. Germline lookup yields CDR1 DFQATT and CDR2 SNEGSKA (reference sequence). For the CDR3, the DNA is TGCAGTGCTAGTGGTGGGACAGGGGACAATGAGCAGTTCTTC. This encodes CSASGGTGDNEQFF.

V and J are TRBV6-2 or TRBV6-3 and TRBJ2-1, with TRBD2 matching over 8 bases. This CDR3 is built from 15 residues. Trimming at V came to 5 bases and at J to 1 base, leaving 4 bases not matched to a gene. Per the germline V gene, CDR1 is MNHEY and CDR2 is SVGEGT. CDR3 loop: CASSIREGSYNEQFF. CDR3 sequence (DNA): TGTGCCAGCAGTATCCGGGAGGGGTCCTACAATGAGCAGTTCTTC.

The rearrangement joins TRBV6-1 to TRBJ2-1, with unresolved D. The CDR3 consists of 13 residues. V was clipped by 6 bases and J by 3 bases, with 9 bases between them. Germline CDR1 is MNHNS and CDR2 is SASEGT. The CDR3 DNA is TGTGCCAGCAGCCCCCGTTTCTACAATGAGCAGTTCTTC. It translates to CASSPRFYNEQFF.

V is TRBV20-1 and J is TRBJ2-7; 7 bases line up with TRBD2. CDR3 length equals 14 residues. Trimming cost V 5 bases and J 7 bases; bases outside gene matches: 14. Germline V gene lookup returns CDR1 DFQATT and CDR2 SNEGSKA (reference sequence). For the CDR3, the DNA is TGCAGTGCTTGGGACCGGGCGGGAGCCCGAGAGCAGTACTTC. Its protein is CSAWDRAGAREQYF.

This clonotype was counted a few times. The V and J genes are TRBV5-4 and TRBJ1-1, with no clear D. The V end was cut by 4 bases, the J end by 5 bases, with 15 bases between. This CDR3 has 14 residues. Germline CDR1 reads SGHNT; CDR2 reads YYREEE (reference sequence). The CDR3 loop is CASSLGGLETEAFF. The CDR3 DNA follows: TGTGCCAGCAGCCTGGGCGGCTTGGAAACTGAAGCTTTCTTT.

This clonotype has just a few counts. The chain has TRBV6-5 and TRBJ2-7; D is unresolved. Germline CDR1 reads MNHEY; CDR2 reads SVGAGI. The CDR3 runs to 13 residues. V was pared by 3 bases and J by 0 bases, with 6 bases between. The CDR3 DNA reads as TGTGCCAGCAGTTATACGGACTCCTACGAGCAGTACTTC. This codes for CASSYTDSYEQYF.

This clonotype was observed a handful of times. The chain joins TRBV18 to TRBJ1-5, with D maybe TRBD1 (5 bases). The CDR3 extends over 12 amino acids. CDR1 KGHSH and CDR2 LQKENI come from the germline V gene. V gave up 10 bases and J gave up 4 bases, with 11 bases separating them. This chain's CDR3 is CATRAGNQPQHF. For the CDR3, the DNA is TGTGCCACCCGGGCAGGGAATCAGCCCCAGCATTTT.

This rearrangement joins TRBV11-2 to TRBJ2-3; D is possibly TRBD1 or TRBD2 (6 bases each). This CDR3 comprises 15 residues. The germline V gene encodes CDR1 SGHAT and CDR2 FQNNGV. Trimming pared 5 bases from V and 4 bases from J, leaving 16 bases between. The DNA for the CDR3 is TGTGCCAGCAGCGCCGACGACAGGAGGGCAGATACGCAGTATTTT. Translation: CASSADDRRADTQYF.

Remarks on this clonotype: The germline gene is not matched at one end of the junction; a read error may be the cause. This chain uses TRBV12-3 or TRBV12-4 with TRBJ1-3; 7 bases fit TRBD1. The CDR3 has 17 residues. The CDR3 reads CACSLGDNRGPGNTIYF. CDR3 in DNA: TGTGCCTGCAGTTTGGGCGATAACAGGGGCCCTGGAAACACCATATATTTT.

The gene calls are TRBV7-2 and TRBJ1-5; perhaps TRBD1 as D (5 bases). The CDR3 is made up of 16 amino acids. The germline V gene encodes CDR1 SGHTA and CDR2 FQGNSA. V lost 2 bases and J lost 1, with 12 bases in between. The chain's CDR3 is CASSLYGAGSNQPQHF. As DNA, the CDR3 is TGTGCCAGCAGCTTATATGGGGCAGGAAGCAATCAGCCCCAGCATTTT. The whole variable domain, remainder taken from reference TRBV7-2 and TRBJ1-5, is GAGVSQSPSNKVTEKGKDVELRCDPISGHTALYWYRQSLGQGLEFLIYFQGNSAPDKSGLPSDRFSAERTGGSVSTLTIQRTQQEDSAVYLCASSLYGAGSNQPQHFGDGTRLSIL.

The chain is built from TRBV11-2 and TRBJ1-6, with a possible D match to TRBD1 (5 bases). This CDR3 has 15 residues. Trimming removed 1 base at V and 5 bases at J, with 9 bases between. Germline V gene data show CDR1 as SGHAT and CDR2 as FQNNGV. CDR3 protein: CASSLAVGDNSPLHF. CDR3 nucleotide sequence: TGTGCCAGCAGCTTAGCCGTGGGGGATAATTCACCCCTCCACTTT.

This clonotype occurred a few times. This chain joins TRBV30 and TRBJ1-2; D is unresolved. The ends were cut back, 4 bases at V and 3 bases at J, with 15 bases in the middle. The CDR3 has 14 amino acids. CDR1 and CDR2 (germline): GTSNPN, SVGIG (reference sequence). CDR3 sequence (DNA): TGTGCCTGGATAGGGATCGGGGTGGACTATGGCTACACCTTC. Residues: CAWIGIGVDYGYTF.

V and J are TRBV5-1 and TRBJ2-7; 7 bases line up with TRBD1. CDR3 length: 16 residues. The V and J ends lost 0 bases and 3 bases, in that order; junction bases with no gene match: 9. The V gene's germline CDR1 is SGHRS and CDR2 YFSETQ. CDR3: CASSLVLGSGGYEQYF. The CDR3 region has the DNA TGCGCCAGCAGCTTGGTCCTCGGCTCAGGGGGCTACGAGCAGTACTTC.

The genes are TRBV7-9 and TRBJ2-5; unclear D gene. This CDR3 region has 15 residues. Trimming took 5 bases from V and 6 from J, leaving 19 bases between them. From germline, CDR1 is SEHNR and CDR2 FQNEAQ (reference sequence). CDR3 loop: CASSVKGRAVKTQYF. For the CDR3, the DNA is TGTGCCAGCAGCGTCAAGGGAAGGGCGGTGAAGACCCAGTACTTC.

This clonotype was seen a handful of times. This rearrangement joins TRBV12-3 or TRBV12-4 to TRBJ2-6, with 7 positions matching TRBD2. This CDR3 is built from 16 residues. The ends lost 8 bases at V and 2 bases at J; junction bases unmatched: 9. The CDR3 DNA reads as TGTGCCAGCCTGACGGGCGGGAGACCTGGGGCCAACGTCCTGACTTTC. Translation: CASLTGGRPGANVLTF.

This chain connects TRBV27 to TRBJ2-7; 7 nucleotides match TRBD2. The CDR3 sequence is 11 residues long. V trimming: 6 bases; J trimming: 6 bases; junction bases outside the gene matches: 2. Germline V gene lookup returns CDR1 MNHEY and CDR2 SMNVEV (reference sequence). DNA for the CDR3: TGTGCCAGCAGGACTAGCACCGAGCAGTACTTC. Translating it yields CASRTSTEQYF.

This clonotype has only a few counts. The chain links TRBV20-1 to TRBJ1-4; D not certain. Germline V CDR1 and CDR2: DFQATT, SNEGSKA (reference sequence). CDR3 size: 15 residues. Deletions cut 0 bases from V and 12 bases from J, with 20 bases between. The CDR3 protein is CSARDGRAGGVELFF. The CDR3 coding sequence is TGCAGTGCTAGAGATGGGAGGGCGGGAGGCGTAGAACTGTTTTTT.